In this sample, the clone carrying this T cell receptor beta chain turned up a few times. The antigen remains undetermined. This CDR3 has 15 residues. The trim removed 4 bases at V and 0 bases at J, leaving 3 bases unmatched. The germline V gene has CDR1 ENHRY and CDR2 SYGVKD. The PCR used 60 Vbeta and 13 Jbeta primers. Produced via immunoSEQ multiplex PCR; TCRdb's table is partial and in-frame only. The sample holds about 59,000 clones; about 80% are singletons and the top ten take under 4%. This sample is part of a study of cytomegalovirus exposure and HLA in healthy donors. Study findings and constraints: When analyzed later, a missense DCLRE1C variant was found to be linked to TCR beta V- and J-gene trimming. Presence/absence comparisons presumed near-even sequencing depth among donors. Despite most TCR sequences being rare, some public TCRs occurred in many donors.

This chain uses TRBV10-3 with TRBJ2-3; 8 bases map to TRBD2. Source material: PBMCs. This TCR came from a woman between 35 and 50 years old in good health and CMV-seronegative. The DNA of the CDR3 is TGTGCCATCAGTGGAGCGGGAGTAAGCACAGATACGCAGTATTTT. Protein product: CAISGAGVSTDTQYF.